Each of the 13 T cell receptor beta chains below was sequenced from the same sample in a study of T cell responses to AZD1222 COVID-19 vaccine. Repertoires were generated with immunoSEQ multiplex PCR, while TCRdb's copy carries only in-frame clones and drops some. The table lists 110,000 to 150,000 clones, approximately 83% of them singletons, with approximately 8% in the top ten. The specimen comprised peripheral blood, sampled on day 0 of AZD1222 vaccination. These receptors originate from an adult in good health.

This chain links TRBV5-1 with TRBJ2-1; D not resolved. From germline, CDR1 is SGHRS and CDR2 YFSETQ. The CDR3 runs 11 residues. V lost 0 bases and J 9 bases, leaving 4 bases between the germline ends. CDR3 sequence: CASSLAGEQFF. CDR3 sequence (DNA): TGCGCCAGCAGCTTGGCTGGTGAGCAGTTCTTC.

J is TRBJ2-3 and V is TRBV3-1 (or the pseudogene TRBV3-2); D ambiguous. The CDR3 spans 15 residues. With 2 bases removed from V and 0 bases from J, the gap between germline ends came to 9 bases. From germline, CDR1 is LGHDT and CDR2 YNNKEL (reference sequence). The CDR3 loop reads CASSQSGRSTDTQYF. In DNA, the CDR3 is TGTGCCAGCAGCCAATCCGGGCGGAGCACAGATACGCAGTATTTT.

This clone was seen only once. The gene calls are TRBV7-2 and TRBJ2-7, with 11 positions matching TRBD2. After removal of 5 bases from V and 3 bases from J, the junction contained 6 bases not matched to a gene. Germline V lookup: CDR1 SGHTA, CDR2 FQGNSA. The CDR3 runs to 15 residues. The CDR3: CASSQVAGGFYEQYF. Written as DNA, the CDR3 is TGTGCCAGCAGCCAAGTAGCGGGGGGGTTCTACGAGCAGTACTTC.

The chain carries TRBV7-2 and TRBJ2-3, with D perhaps matching TRBD2 (6 bases). Germline V lookup: CDR1 SGHTA, CDR2 FQGNSA. V lost 3 bases and J 5 bases, leaving 12 bases between the germline ends. The CDR3 sequence is 14 residues long. CDR3 in DNA: TGTGCCAGCAGCTTGGGCGGGCGGGGAGATACGCAGTATTTT. Protein: CASSLGGRGDTQYF.

This chain links TRBV5-1 with TRBJ1-5; 7 bases line up with TRBD1. The CDR3 is made up of 15 amino acids. V trimming: 4 bases; J trimming: 1 base; junction bases outside the gene matches: 5. Germline CDR1 and CDR2: SGHRS and YFSETQ. The CDR3 DNA reads TGCGCCAGCAGCGAGGGGACAGCAAGCAATCAGCCCCAGCATTTT. Translated, it gives CASSEGTASNQPQHF.

J is TRBJ2-2 and V is TRBV27, with 7 bases identical to TRBD2. The germline V gene encodes CDR1 MNHEY and CDR2 SMNVEV (reference sequence). The CDR3 is 14 amino acids. V lost 3 bases to trimming and J lost 7 bases; unmatched junction nucleotides: 5. The CDR3 region is CASSLGRAHGELFF. CDR3 coding DNA: TGTGCCAGCAGTTTGGGGAGGGCCCACGGGGAGCTGTTTTTT.

V gene TRBV28 combines with J gene TRBJ1-4; the match to TRBD1 covers 9 bases. The CDR3 length is 15 residues. The germline V gene encodes CDR1 MDHEN and CDR2 SYDVKM. Germline trimming cut 3 bases from V and 9 bases from J; bases unmatched to any gene: 8. The chain's CDR3 is CASSFIRDRDKKLFF. The CDR3 DNA is TGTGCCAGCAGTTTCATCCGGGACAGGGATAAAAAACTGTTTTTT.

In DNA form, the CDR3 reads TGTGCCAGCAGCTTAAGTCGGGAGCGTGTCCCCTACGAGCAGTACTTC. This sequence encodes CASSLSRERVPYEQYF. The chain recombines TRBV11-2 with TRBJ2-7; maybe TRBD2 (6 bases). The CDR3 extends over 16 amino acids. The V end lost 2 bases, the J end lost 2 bases, and 16 bases lay between the germline ends. CDR1 SGHAT and CDR2 FQNNGV come from the germline V gene.

This chain connects TRBV14 to TRBJ1-2, with D possibly being TRBD1 (5 bases). Trimming took 0 bases from V and 4 from J, leaving 9 bases between them. The CDR3 length is 14 residues. CDR1 and CDR2 from the germline V gene are SGHDN and FVKESK. In DNA form, the CDR3 reads TGTGCCAGCAGCCAAGACCAGGGAGTCTATGGCTACACCTTC. Its translation: CASSQDQGVYGYTF.

About this clone: Relative to the germline gene, one junction end is altered; a read error may explain this. This CDR3 reads CASSLSEFYNEQFF. The CDR3 coding sequence is TGTGCTAGCAGCTTGAGTGAATTCTACAATGAGCAGTTCTTC. The chain links TRBV7-7 to TRBJ2-1, with D uncertain. The CDR3 totals 14 residues. The germline V gene has CDR1 SSHAT and CDR2 FNYEAQ (reference sequence). Full variable domain (rest looked up from reference TRBV7-7 and TRBJ2-1): GAGVSQSPRYKVTKRGQDVTLRCDPISSHATLYWYQQALGQGPEFLTYFNYEAQPDKSGLPSDRFSAERPEGSISTLTIQRTEQRDSAMYRCASSLSEFYNEQFFGPGTRLTVL.

V gene TRBV15 combines with J gene TRBJ1-5; the match to TRBD1 covers 7 bases. The CDR3 loop spans 14 amino acids. Unmatched junction bases numbered 6, after V lost 6 bases and J lost 4 bases. Germline V gives CDR1 LNHNV, CDR2 YYDKDF (reference sequence). The CDR3 here is CATRIGTANQPQHF. DNA of the CDR3: TGTGCCACCAGGATAGGGACAGCTAATCAGCCCCAGCATTTT.

This chain joins TRBV6-5 and TRBJ1-1, with D tentatively TRBD1 (5 bases). Germline loops: CDR1 MNHEY, CDR2 SVGAGI. V was trimmed by 6 bases and J by 5 bases, leaving 19 bases between them. The CDR3 spans 15 residues. The CDR3 is CASRIPGPGGTEAFF. CDR3 bases: TGTGCCAGCAGAATTCCCGGACCCGGGGGGACTGAAGCTTTCTTT.

The chain recombines TRBV7-6 with TRBJ1-4; D gene uncertain. Germline loops: CDR1 SGHVS, CDR2 FNYEAQ. V was pared by 6 bases and J by 5 bases, with 10 bases between. The CDR3 loop spans 13 amino acids. The CDR3 bases are TGTGCCAGCAGACCCAGGCCGAATGAAAAACTGTTTTTT. Residues: CASRPRPNEKLFF.